The next 17 T cell receptor beta chains were all read from a single sample in a study of prognosis after radiotherapy for stage I lung cancer. Multiplex PCR in two rounds served to amplify TCR beta CDR3 from genomic DNA. Round one of PCR was performed, and it used primers specific to each TRBV and TRBJ gene. TCRdb re-called the multiplex PCR reads with MiXCR, one entry per CDR3 protein. The repertoire holds roughly 18,000 distinct CDR3 sequences, with roughly 46% as singletons. This material consisted of PBMCs, taken before or after stereotactic body radiation therapy (not recorded which). These receptors were obtained from a donor over 45 with non-small cell lung cancer.

Concerning this clonotype itself: A read error likely explains this, since a far larger clone differs by one base. The J gene is TRBJ2-2, the V gene TRBV6-5, with unresolved D. This CDR3 region has 14 residues. From germline, CDR1 is MNHEY and CDR2 SVGAGI. Here the CDR3 reads CASSNNANTVELFF. CDR3 DNA: TGTGCCAGTTCGAATAACGCGAACACCGTGGAGCTGTTTTTT.

The J gene is TRBJ1-1, the V gene TRBV12-3 or TRBV12-4, with a weak D call TRBD1 (6 bases). V lost 7 bases and J lost 4, with 13 bases in between. The CDR3 length is 13 residues. This CDR3 reads CASMRRQATEAFF. Written as DNA, the CDR3 is TGTGCCAGCATGAGGCGACAGGCCACTGAAGCTTTCTTT.

This clonotype came up many times. The rearrangement joins TRBV5-1 to TRBJ2-7, with TRBD1 matching over 9 bases. The CDR3 extends over 15 amino acids. V was clipped by 2 bases and J by 2 bases; unmatched bases: 5. Per the germline V gene, CDR1 is SGHRS and CDR2 is YFSETQ. CDR3 residues: CASSLQGAGTYEQYF. The CDR3 DNA follows: TGCGCCAGCAGCTTACAGGGGGCCGGGACCTACGAGCAGTACTTC.

Ten or more counts support this clonotype. The rearrangement uses TRBV12-3 or TRBV12-4 and TRBJ2-3; D is perhaps TRBD1 or TRBD2 (5 bases each). This CDR3 is built from 14 residues. V was cut by 8 bases and J by 2 bases, with 14 bases left in between. CDR3 nucleotides: TGTGCCAGCGGCAGGGACCCCCCCACAGATACGCAGTATTTT. This codes for CASGRDPPTDTQYF.

This clonotype is labeled medium-sized. V is TRBV12-3 or TRBV12-4 and J is TRBJ1-3; D remains unclear. Between the trimmed V and J ends, which lost 3 bases and 0 bases, there was a span of 12 bases. The length of the CDR3 is 16 residues. This CDR3 reads CASSFGGWSSGNTIYF. As DNA, the CDR3 is TGTGCCAGCAGTTTTGGTGGTTGGAGCTCTGGAAACACCATATATTTT.

The CDR3 sequence is CASSLDRGWNEQFF. The CDR3 region has the DNA TGTGCCAGCAGCCTAGACAGGGGTTGGAATGAGCAGTTCTTC. The chain employs TRBV5-6 and TRBJ2-1; 8 nucleotides align to TRBD1. The trim removed 4 bases at V and 7 bases at J, leaving 7 bases unmatched. This CDR3 is 14 amino acids long. The germline CDR1 and CDR2 sequences are SGHDT and YYEEEE.

This clonotype was observed a single time. This rearrangement joins TRBV6-1 to TRBJ1-2; D is possibly TRBD1 (6 bases). Per germline, CDR1 MNHNS and CDR2 SASEGT. This CDR3 spans 12 amino acids. V dropped 6 bases and J dropped 2 bases, with 7 bases sitting between them. The chain's CDR3 is CASSGQNYGYTF. CDR3 sequence (DNA): TGTGCCAGCAGCGGACAGAACTATGGCTACACCTTC.

Remarks on this clonotype: This may come from a read error, since a much larger clone is one base off. This sequence joins TRBV3-1 and TRBJ2-5; the match to TRBD2 covers 7 bases. This CDR3 is 17 amino acids long. V lost 3 bases and J lost 3; bases outside the gene matches: 13. Germline V gene data show CDR1 as LGHDT and CDR2 as YNNKEL (reference sequence). Here the CDR3 reads CASSQGIAGAAKETQYF. The CDR3 region has the DNA TGTGCCAGCAGCCAGGGAATAGCGGGCGCGGCTAAAGAGACCCAGTACTTC.

With regard to this clonotype: Being one base from a much bigger clone, this may be a read error. The chain couples TRBV6-5 to TRBJ1-4; D might be TRBD1 (5 bases). The CDR3 has 15 amino acids. Germline CDR1 MNHEY, CDR2 SVGAGI. V was trimmed by 0 bases and J by 8 bases, leaving 13 bases between them. CDR3 nucleotides: TGTGCCAGCAGTTACTCGAGGGGAGTCTGCGAAAAACTGTTTTTT. This translates into CASSYSRGVCEKLFF.

Regarding this clonotype: This is likely an artifact of a read error, given a far larger clone one base away. This rearrangement joins TRBV6-8 to TRBJ2-7; TRBD1 is a possible D gene (6 bases). Germline lookup yields CDR1 MNHGY and CDR2 SAAAGT. This CDR3 has 13 amino acids. V was cut by 5 bases and J by 4 bases, with 12 bases left in between. The CDR3 here is CASSGQPNYEQYF. CDR3 bases: TGTGCCAGCAGTGGACAGCCTAATTACGAGCAGTACTTC.

This clonotype was recorded at least ten times. The rearrangement uses TRBV6-4 and TRBJ1-2; D is ambiguous. The CDR3 sequence is 14 residues long. Germline V gene sequence: CDR1 MRHNA, CDR2 SNTAGT. The germline V and J ends were trimmed by 6 bases and 0 bases, with 11 bases remaining between them. The CDR3 sequence is CASSNGVANYGYTF. The CDR3 nucleotides are TGTGCCAGCAGCAACGGGGTCGCTAACTATGGCTACACCTTC.

The sample holds many counts of this clonotype. The chain carries TRBV2 and TRBJ2-3; 8 bases match TRBD2. Germline V CDR1 and CDR2: SNHLY, FYNNEI. The CDR3 has 14 residues. V gave up 7 bases and J gave up 3 bases; unmatched junction bases: 6. The DNA of the CDR3 is TGTGCCAGCACGACTAGCGAGGGGACAGATACGCAGTATTTT. Protein: CASTTSEGTDTQYF.

The rearrangement uses TRBV5-1 and TRBJ1-3; weak D call: TRBD1 (5 bases). CDR3 length: 17 residues. Germline V gives CDR1 SGHRS, CDR2 YFSETQ. With 4 bases removed from V and 4 bases from J, the gap between germline ends came to 21 bases. CDR3 loop: CASSPRTGLTQGNTIYF. The CDR3 DNA reads TGCGCCAGCAGCCCAAGGACGGGGCTCACACAGGGAAACACCATATATTTT.

This clonotype was recorded many times. V is TRBV28 and J is TRBJ1-1; D is perhaps TRBD1 (5 bases). Looked up from germline, CDR1 is MDHEN and CDR2 is SYDVKM. Trimming removed 7 bases at V and 1 base at J, with 16 bases between. The CDR3 runs 15 residues. The CDR3 DNA reads as TGTGCCAGCAATTTCTGGGGGGAAAGGAACACTGAAGCTTTCTTT. Amino acid sequence: CASNFWGERNTEAFF.

This clonotype was counted many times. The rearrangement uses TRBV5-1 and TRBJ2-1, with 9 bases lining up with TRBD1. The germline V gene has CDR1 SGHRS and CDR2 YFSETQ. The CDR3 loop spans 16 amino acids. The junction had 4 bases not matched to a gene; V was cut back by 0 bases and J by 3 bases. The CDR3 protein is CASSLGATGGYNEQFF. As DNA, the CDR3 is TGCGCCAGCAGCTTGGGAGCGACAGGGGGCTACAATGAGCAGTTCTTC.

This clonotype was seen repeatedly, ten times or more. The V and J genes are TRBV6-1 and TRBJ2-5; D ambiguous. The V gene's germline CDR1 is MNHNS and CDR2 SASEGT. This CDR3 contains 15 residues. The germline V and J ends were trimmed by 6 bases and 5 bases, with 19 bases remaining between them. The CDR3 nucleotides are TGTGCCAGCAGCCACCCGGGCCCTCGAAGGGAGACCCAGTACTTC. This gives the protein CASSHPGPRRETQYF.

This clonotype was counted ten times or more. The V and J genes are TRBV5-1 and TRBJ1-1, with 7 bases identical to TRBD1. Per germline, CDR1 SGHRS and CDR2 YFSETQ. With V trimmed by 0 bases and J by 4 bases, 3 bases remained unmatched. The CDR3 covers 14 residues. The CDR3 reads CASSLEQGSTEAFF. The CDR3 DNA is TGCGCCAGCAGCTTGGAACAGGGGAGCACTGAAGCTTTCTTT.